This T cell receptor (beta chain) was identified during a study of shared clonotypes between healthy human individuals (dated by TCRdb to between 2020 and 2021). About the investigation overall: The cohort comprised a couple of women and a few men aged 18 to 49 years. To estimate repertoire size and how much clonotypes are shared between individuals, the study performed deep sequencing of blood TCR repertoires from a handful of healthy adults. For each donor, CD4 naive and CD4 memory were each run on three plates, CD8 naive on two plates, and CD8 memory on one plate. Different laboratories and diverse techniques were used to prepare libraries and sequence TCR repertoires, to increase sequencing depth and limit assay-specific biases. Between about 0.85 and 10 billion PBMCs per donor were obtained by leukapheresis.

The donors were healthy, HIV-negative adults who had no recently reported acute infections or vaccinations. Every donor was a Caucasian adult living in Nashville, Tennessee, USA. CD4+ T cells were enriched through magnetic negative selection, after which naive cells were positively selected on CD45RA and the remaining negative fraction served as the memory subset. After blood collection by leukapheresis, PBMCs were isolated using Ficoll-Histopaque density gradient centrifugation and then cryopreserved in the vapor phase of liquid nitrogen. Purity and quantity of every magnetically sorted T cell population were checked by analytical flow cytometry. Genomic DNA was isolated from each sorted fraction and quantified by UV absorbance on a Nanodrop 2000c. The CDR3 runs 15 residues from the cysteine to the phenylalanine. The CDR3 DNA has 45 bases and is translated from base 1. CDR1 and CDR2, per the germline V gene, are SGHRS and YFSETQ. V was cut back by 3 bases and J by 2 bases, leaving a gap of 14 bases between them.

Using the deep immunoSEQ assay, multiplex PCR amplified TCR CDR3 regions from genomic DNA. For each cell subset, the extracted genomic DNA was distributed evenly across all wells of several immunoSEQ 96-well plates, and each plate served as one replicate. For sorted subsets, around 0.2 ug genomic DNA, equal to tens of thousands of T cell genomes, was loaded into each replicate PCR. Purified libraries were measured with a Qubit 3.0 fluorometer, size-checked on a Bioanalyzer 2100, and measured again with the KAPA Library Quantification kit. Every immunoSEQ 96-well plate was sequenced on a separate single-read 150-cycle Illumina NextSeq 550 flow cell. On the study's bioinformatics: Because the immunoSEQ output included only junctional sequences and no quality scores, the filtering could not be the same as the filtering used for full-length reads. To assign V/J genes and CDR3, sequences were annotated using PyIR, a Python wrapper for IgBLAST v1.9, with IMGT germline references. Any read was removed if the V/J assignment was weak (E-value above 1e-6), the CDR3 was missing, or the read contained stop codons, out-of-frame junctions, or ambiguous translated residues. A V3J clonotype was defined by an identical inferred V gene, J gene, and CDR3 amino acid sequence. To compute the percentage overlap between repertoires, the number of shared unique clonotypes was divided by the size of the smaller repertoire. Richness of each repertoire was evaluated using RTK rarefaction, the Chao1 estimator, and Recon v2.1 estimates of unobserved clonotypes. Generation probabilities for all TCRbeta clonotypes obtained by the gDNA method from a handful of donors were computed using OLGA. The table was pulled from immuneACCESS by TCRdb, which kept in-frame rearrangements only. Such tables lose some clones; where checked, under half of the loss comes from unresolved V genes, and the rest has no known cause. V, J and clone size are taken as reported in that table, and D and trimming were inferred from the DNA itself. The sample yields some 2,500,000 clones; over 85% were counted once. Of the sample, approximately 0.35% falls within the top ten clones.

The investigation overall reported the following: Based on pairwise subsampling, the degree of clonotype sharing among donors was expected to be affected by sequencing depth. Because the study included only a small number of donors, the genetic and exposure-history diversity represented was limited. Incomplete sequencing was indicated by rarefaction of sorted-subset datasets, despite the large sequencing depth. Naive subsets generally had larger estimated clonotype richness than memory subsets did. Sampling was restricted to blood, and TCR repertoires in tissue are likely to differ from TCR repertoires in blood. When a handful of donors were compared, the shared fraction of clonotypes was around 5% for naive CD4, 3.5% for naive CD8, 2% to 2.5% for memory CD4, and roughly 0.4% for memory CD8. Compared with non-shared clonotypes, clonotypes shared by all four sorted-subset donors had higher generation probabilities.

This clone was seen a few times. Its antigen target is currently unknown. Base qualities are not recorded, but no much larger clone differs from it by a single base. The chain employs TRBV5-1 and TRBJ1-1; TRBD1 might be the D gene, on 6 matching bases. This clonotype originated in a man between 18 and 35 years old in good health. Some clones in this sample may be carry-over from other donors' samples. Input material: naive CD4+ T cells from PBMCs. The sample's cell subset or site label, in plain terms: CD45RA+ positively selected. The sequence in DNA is TGCGCCAGCAGCTCGAGGACAGCCTCAAACACTGAAGCTTTCTTT. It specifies CASSSRTASNTEAFF.